One sample yielded the 17 T cell receptor beta chains listed below, sequenced in a study of a mutant IDH1 vaccine in newly diagnosed glioma. Time point described: week 47, end of study. Every vaccine dose comprised 300 ug of mutant IDH1 20-mer peptide plus topical imiquimod. Sequencing used immunoSEQ multiplex PCR; TCRdb keeps in-frame clones, though not all of them. Of over 75,000 clones listed, roughly 77% are singletons. Antigens of these TCRs are unknown. The specimen was PBMCs, collected from a glioma patient whose treatment included an IDH1 peptide vaccine. These receptors all come from a man in his forties with glioma.

The sample holds a few counts of this clone. V and J are TRBV2 and TRBJ2-7; 7 nucleotides line up with TRBD1. Trimming cost V 6 bases and J 0 bases; bases outside gene matches: 5. Germline V gene sequence: CDR1 SNHLY, CDR2 FYNNEI. The CDR3 runs to 14 residues. In DNA form, the CDR3 reads TGTGCCAGCAGGTGGGACAGATACTCCTACGAGCAGTACTTC. Translated, it gives CASRWDRYSYEQYF.

This clone has more than one count but fewer than ten. V and J are TRBV2 and TRBJ1-1; no firm D call. The CDR3 loop spans 14 amino acids. V lost 5 bases and J 0 bases, leaving 10 bases between the germline ends. Germline V gene data show CDR1 as SNHLY and CDR2 as FYNNEI. The CDR3 loop is CASSRTVLNTEAFF. The CDR3 region has the DNA TGTGCCAGCAGTAGGACTGTTCTGAACACTGAAGCTTTCTTT.

V and J are TRBV19 and TRBJ1-1, with 8 bases matching TRBD1. Germline CDR1 and CDR2: LNHDA and SQIVND (reference sequence). The CDR3 is 15 amino acids. V shed 6 bases, J shed 4 bases, and the junction held 10 bases outside the gene matches. CDR3 bases: TGTGCCAGTAGCCCACGGACAGGGCGAGGCACTGAAGCTTTCTTT. Translated, it gives CASSPRTGRGTEAFF.

The DNA for the CDR3 is TGTGCCAGCAGCTCCCCGGGACAGGGACTCCGGGATTCACCCCTCCACTTT. It codes for CASSSPGQGLRDSPLHF. V is TRBV5-4 and J is TRBJ1-6; 9 bases align to TRBD1. The germline V gene encodes CDR1 SGHNT and CDR2 YYREEE (reference sequence). The CDR3 is 17 residues long. With V trimmed by 3 bases and J by 8 bases, 12 bases remained unmatched.

The J gene is TRBJ1-5, the V gene TRBV5-6, with TRBD1 identical over 9 bases. V trimming: 4 bases; J trimming: 6 bases; junction bases outside the gene matches: 8. The CDR3 sequence is 15 residues long. Germline assignment: CDR1 SGHDT and CDR2 YYEEEE. The CDR3 DNA is TGTGCCAGCAGCCAAGGGACAGGGAGCGGTCAGCCCCAGCATTTT. This codes for CASSQGTGSGQPQHF.

Comments on this clone: Other DNA sequences in this specimen translate into the identical CDR3. The genes are TRBV6-5 and TRBJ2-5; 10 nucleotides align to TRBD1. The CDR3 has 15 residues. Trimming removed 5 bases from V and 1 base from J; junction bases left unmatched: 4. Germline CDR1 reads MNHEY; CDR2 reads SVGAGI. CDR3 nucleotides: TGTGCCAGCAGTCCTGGGACAGGGGCCCAAGAGACCCAGTACTTC. Amino acid sequence: CASSPGTGAQETQYF.

In this sample, this clone turned up a few times. The V gene is TRBV19, the J gene TRBJ1-5, with 8 bases fitting TRBD1. Germline values: CDR1 LNHDA, CDR2 SQIVND (reference sequence). This CDR3 is built from 15 residues. V shed 8 bases and J 3 bases; nucleotides not matched to a gene: 9. The CDR3 loop reads CASEGQGGINQPQHF. The CDR3 nucleotides are TGTGCCAGTGAAGGACAGGGTGGTATCAATCAGCCCCAGCATTTT. Full variable domain (remainder filled in from reference TRBV19 and TRBJ1-5): DGGITQSPKYLFRKEGQNVTLSCEQNLNHDAMYWYRQDPGQGLRLIYYSQIVNDFQKGDIAEGYSVSREKKESFPLTVTSAQKNPTAFYLCASEGQGGINQPQHFGDGTRLSIL.

The chain employs TRBV6-4 and TRBJ2-5, with D perhaps matching TRBD1 (6 bases). Germline values: CDR1 MRHNA, CDR2 SNTAGT. The CDR3 loop spans 14 amino acids. V was pared by 3 bases and J by 3 bases, with 11 bases between. For the CDR3, the DNA is TGTGCCAGCAGTGAAACGGCAGGGGAAGAGACCCAGTACTTC. Its translation is CASSETAGEETQYF.

The chain recombines TRBV15 with TRBJ2-5; 10 bases agree with TRBD2. With 0 bases clipped from V and 3 bases from J, the junction kept 7 bases outside the gene matches. This CDR3 comprises 17 residues. Germline V lookup: CDR1 LNHNV, CDR2 YYDKDF (reference sequence). The CDR3 region is CATSRDWSLAGEETQYF. CDR3 bases: TGTGCCACCAGCAGAGATTGGAGCCTAGCGGGAGAAGAGACCCAGTACTTC.

This clone was recorded only once. V is TRBV30 and J is TRBJ2-1; TRBD2 agrees at 16 bases. Germline lookup yields CDR1 GTSNPN and CDR2 SVGIG (reference sequence). This CDR3 region has 14 residues. V dropped 8 bases and J dropped 5; count of bases not matched to a gene: 3. The CDR3 sequence: CARGLAGGDNEQFF. The DNA of the CDR3 is TGTGCCCGGGGACTAGCGGGAGGGGACAATGAGCAGTTCTTC. Supplemented by reference TRBV30 and TRBJ2-1, the full variable domain reads SQTIHQWPATLVQPVGSPLSLECTVEGTSNPNLYWYRQAAGRGLQLLFYSVGIGQISSEVPQNLSASRPQDRQFILSSKKLLLSDSGFYLCARGLAGGDNEQFFGPGTRLTVL.

This chain links TRBV19 with TRBJ1-2; 10 positions agree with TRBD1. Germline-derived CDR1 and CDR2 are LNHDA and SQIVND (reference sequence). The V and J ends lost 8 bases and 7 bases, in that order; junction bases with no gene match: 7. The CDR3 is 13 amino acids. For the CDR3, the DNA is TGTGCCAGTTCGGACAGGGGGAGACGTGGCTACACCTTC. It codes for CASSDRGRRGYTF.

This clone has only one observation. The chain recombines TRBV6-5 with TRBJ2-7, with a possible D match to TRBD1 (6 bases). V was pared by 2 bases and J by 2 bases, with 13 bases between. CDR1 and CDR2 from the germline V gene are MNHEY and SVGAGI. The CDR3 totals 15 residues. The CDR3 is CASSYGGAGTYEQYF. CDR3 DNA sequence: TGTGCCAGCAGTTACGGGGGCGCAGGGACCTACGAGCAGTACTTC.

This chain uses TRBV14 with TRBJ2-5, with TRBD1 matching over 8 bases. Trimming cost V 0 bases and J 2 bases; bases outside gene matches: 5. CDR1 is SGHDN and CDR2 is FVKESK in the germline V gene. The CDR3 is 16 residues long. CDR3 loop: CASSQDRGQVQETQYF. In DNA form, the CDR3 reads TGTGCCAGCAGCCAAGATCGGGGACAGGTTCAAGAGACCCAGTACTTC.

The chain joins TRBV29-1 to TRBJ1-2; TRBD1 matches 7 bases. CDR3 size: 14 residues. With 6 bases clipped from V and 1 base from J, the junction kept 8 bases outside the gene matches. The germline gives CDR1 SQVTM, CDR2 ANQGSEA. The CDR3 protein is CSVSRDSHNYGYTF. The CDR3 DNA reads as TGCAGCGTGAGCCGGGACAGCCATAACTATGGCTACACCTTC.

The chain links TRBV30 to TRBJ1-4; D remains unclear. The V gene lost 5 bases and the J gene lost 5 bases, with 18 bases spanning the gap. In germline, CDR1 is GTSNPN, CDR2 SVGIG (reference sequence). The CDR3 totals 15 residues. CDR3 sequence reads: CAWSWSTGLNEKLFF. In nucleotides, the CDR3 is TGTGCCTGGTCCTGGAGCACGGGCCTCAATGAAAAACTGTTTTTT.

The rearrangement links TRBV7-9 to TRBJ2-1; TRBD2 aligns across 9 bases. V dropped 4 bases and J dropped 5; count of bases not matched to a gene: 9. The length of the CDR3 is 16 residues. In germline, CDR1 is SEHNR, CDR2 FQNEAQ (reference sequence). As DNA, the CDR3 is TGTGCCAGCAGCTCGAATAGCGGGAGAGTCAACAATGAGCAGTTCTTC. Amino acids: CASSSNSGRVNNEQFF.

This chain connects TRBV25-1 to TRBJ2-7; tentatively, D is TRBD1 (5 bases). The CDR3 is 13 residues long. Trimming stripped 2 bases from V and 3 bases from J, with 8 bases between. The germline V gene has CDR1 MGHDK and CDR2 SYGVNS. The CDR3: CASSEHRSYEQYF. CDR3 sequence (DNA): TGTGCCAGCAGTGAACACAGGAGCTACGAGCAGTACTTC.